The TCR beta chain described here comes from a study of cytomegalovirus exposure and HLA in healthy donors. As for the study in general: HLA-typed donors were the source of approximately 80 million unique TCRs, which an early data release held. Study conclusions and caveats: In a later analysis, at a false discovery rate of 0.05, 16,951 TCR beta sequences matched HLA alleles.

Primers: 60 Vbeta forward and 13 Jbeta reverse. Some clones are missing from TCRdb's copy, which holds only in-frame ones; the method was immunoSEQ multiplex PCR. The profile shows about 110,000 clones, about three quarters of them singletons. Concerning this clone itself: What it recognizes is unknown.

V gave up 1 base and J gave up 0 bases, with 9 bases separating them. Germline V lookup: CDR1 SGHVS, CDR2 FQNEAQ. The CDR3 runs to 15 residues. This TCR derives from a woman aged 60-75 years in good health and CMV-seropositive. The sequencing input was PBMCs. The chain combines TRBV7-8 with TRBJ1-2; no clear D. The chain's CDR3 is CASSLEHGANYGYTF. CDR3 bases: TGTGCCAGCAGCTTAGAACACGGGGCTAACTATGGCTACACCTTC.